This T cell receptor (beta chain) was identified during a study of T cell repertoires in cytomegalovirus infection. Whole-study context: CMV epitopes, recently identified HLA-C-restricted and well-studied HLA-B-restricted, were used. Both CMV infection and a matching HLA type were indicated by public TCR beta signatures. The study's findings and limits: It was HLA-C-restricted CMV-specific TCR beta clonotypes that dominated the response ex vivo. Cumulative frequency of public TCR beta families picked out carriers of CMV plus the relevant HLA.

The germline gives CDR1 KGHSH, CDR2 LQKENI. V lost 3 bases and J 0 bases, leaving 6 bases between the germline ends. This CDR3 is built from 14 residues. This clonotype was counted between two and nine times. Antigen unknown. Via MiXCR, TCRdb re-called the reads, giving one row per CDR3 protein. The sample holds about 310,000 distinct CDR3 sequences; around 25% are singletons and the top ten take less than 15%. The chain uses TRBV18 and TRBJ2-4; no firm D call. Sequencing was performed on cultured PBMCs, taken from culture after CMV antigen stimulation. The sequence derives from a human donor in good health (CMV status not recorded). Some clones in this sample may be carry-over from other donors' samples. In nucleotides, the CDR3 is TGTGCCAGCTCACCCTTCAGAGCCAAAAACATTCAGTACTTC. It translates to CASSPFRAKNIQYF.